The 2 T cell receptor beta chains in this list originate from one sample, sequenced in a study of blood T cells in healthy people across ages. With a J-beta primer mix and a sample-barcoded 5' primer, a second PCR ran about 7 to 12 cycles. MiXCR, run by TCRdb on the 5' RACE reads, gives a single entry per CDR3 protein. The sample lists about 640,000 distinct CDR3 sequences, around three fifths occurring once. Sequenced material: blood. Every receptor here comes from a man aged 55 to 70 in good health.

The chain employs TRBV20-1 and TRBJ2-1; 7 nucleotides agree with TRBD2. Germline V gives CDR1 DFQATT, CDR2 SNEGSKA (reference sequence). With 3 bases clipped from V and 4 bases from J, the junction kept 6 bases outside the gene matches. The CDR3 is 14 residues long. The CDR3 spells CSASEGLPYNEQFF. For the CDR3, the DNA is TGCAGTGCTAGCGAGGGACTACCGTACAATGAGCAGTTCTTC.

The CDR3 is CSVEDRSRLNTEAFF. Here the CDR3 DNA reads TGCAGCGTTGAAGACAGGAGTCGGTTGAACACTGAAGCTTTCTTT. This sequence joins TRBV29-1 and TRBJ1-1, with D unclear. The germline V gene encodes CDR1 SQVTM and CDR2 ANQGSEA. The CDR3 is made up of 15 amino acids. Trimming shortened V by 0 bases and J by 0 bases, and 11 bases separated the two germline ends.